This is a list of T cell receptor beta chains from one sample in a study of control samples from healthy donors and cancer patients. TCRdb's copy holds only in-frame clones and misses some; the assay was immunoSEQ multiplex PCR. The table records some 150,000 clones, roughly 93% of them present only once. Sequenced input: blood. The receptors originated from a man in his fifties or sixties in good health. CDR3s include the opening cysteine and the closing phenylalanine or tryptophan. Fields, in order: V gene, D gene, clone size, J gene, CDR3 DNA, CDR3 protein. A D gene is named only where the DNA matches it firmly. Only part of the rows carry a size: once, few, many, or a class if the clone is expanded.

TRBV6-5	NA	NA	TRBJ2-7	TGTGCCAGCAGTTACTCAGGCCCTAGCTACGAGCAGTACTTC	CASSYSGPSYEQYF
TRBV15	TRBD1	NA	TRBJ2-5	TGTGCCACCAGCATTCGACAGGGCCAAGAGACCCAGTACTTC	CATSIRQGQETQYF
TRBV9	NA	NA	TRBJ1-3	TGTGCCAGCAGCTCACGAGGCCTAAGCGGTGGTCTAGTCGGAAACACCATATATTTT	CASSSRGLSGGLVGNTIYF
TRBV12-3/TRBV12-4	TRBD2	NA	TRBJ2-7	TGTGCCAGCAGTCGCGGACTAGCGGGAGGTAACTTC	CASSRGLAGGNF
TRBV7-2	NA	NA	TRBJ2-5	TGTGCCAGCAGCACCAGAACAGGACCCCAAGAGACCCAGTACTTC	CASSTRTGPQETQYF
TRBV12-5	NA	NA	TRBJ2-3	TGTGCTAGTGGTTTGGACTCGGGCACAGATACGCAGTATTTT	CASGLDSGTDTQYF
TRBV29-1	NA	NA	TRBJ1-2	TGCAGCGTTTCGGAGGTCGGTGGCTACACCTTC	CSVSEVGGYTF
TRBV19	NA	NA	TRBJ1-1	TGTGCCAGTAGTATCGGCGGGACGGGTACTGAAGCTTTCTTT	CASSIGGTGTEAFF
TRBV19	TRBD1	NA	TRBJ2-7	TGTGCCAGTTCTCGGGACAGCCTCTACGAGCAGTACTTC	CASSRDSLYEQYF
TRBV27	NA	NA	TRBJ1-1	TGTGCCAGCAGTACGCGTTGGGGGGGACCGAACACTGAAGCTTTCTTT	CASSTRWGGPNTEAFF
TRBV6-5	NA	NA	TRBJ2-7	TGTGCCAGCAGGATCAGGGGATCCTACGAGCAGTACTTC	CASRIRGSYEQYF
TRBV27	TRBD2	NA	TRBJ2-5	TGTGCCAGCAGTTTAAGGGGTAGGACTAGCGGGAGTCAGACCCAGTACTTC	CASSLRGRTSGSQTQYF
TRBV5-5	NA	NA	TRBJ2-7	TGTGCCAGCAGCTTTAACAGGGGAGGATACGAGCAGTACTTC	CASSFNRGGYEQYF
TRBV5-1	TRBD2	NA	TRBJ2-1	TGCGCCAGCCGCAGGGAAGGCGGGACTAACAATGAGCAGTTCTTC	CASRREGGTNNEQFF
TRBV9	NA	NA	TRBJ2-7	TGTGCCAGCAGCGTAGGAGGACAAGACTACAAGCAGTACTTC	CASSVGGQDYKQYF
TRBV2	NA	NA	TRBJ1-6	TGTGCCAGCATGGGCAGAGATAATTCACCCCTCCACTTT	CASMGRDNSPLHF
TRBV27	NA	NA	TRBJ1-6	TGTGCCAGCAGTTCGAGCTCCTATAATTCACCCCTCCACTTT	CASSSSSYNSPLHF
TRBV27	TRBD1	once	TRBJ1-2	TGTGCCAGCAGTCCCGGACAGGGCGCCTATGGCTACACCTTC	CASSPGQGAYGYTF
TRBV5-8	NA	NA	TRBJ1-2	TGTGCCAGCAAGCTAAGGGGAGGCTACACCTTC	CASKLRGGYTF
TRBV6-2/TRBV6-3	NA	NA	TRBJ2-1	TGTGCCAGCAGTTACGGCGGGCCTCACAATGAGCAGTTCTTC	CASSYGGPHNEQFF
TRBV5-1	TRBD1	NA	TRBJ2-3	TGCGCCAGCAGTTCCGAGGGACAGGGTTCCACAGATACGCAGTATTTT	CASSSEGQGSTDTQYF
TRBV6-2/TRBV6-3	TRBD1	NA	TRBJ1-5	TGTGCCAGCAGTCCCGGGGGACAGGGAATACAGCCCCAGCATTTT	CASSPGGQGIQPQHF
TRBV14	NA	NA	TRBJ1-6	TGTGCCAGCAGCCGGCGAGTGCCGGGGAGCTCCTATAATTCACCCCTCCACTTT	CASSRRVPGSSYNSPLHF
TRBV29-1	NA	NA	TRBJ1-2	TGCAGCGTTGAAGACAGGCACTATGGCTACACCTTC	CSVEDRHYGYTF
TRBV2	TRBD1	NA	TRBJ2-3	TGTGCCAGCATTAAGGACAGGAACACAGATACGCAGTATTTT	CASIKDRNTDTQYF
TRBV28	NA	NA	TRBJ1-2	TGTGCCAGCAGTTTATCTAATGTGGGGTATGGCTACACCTTC	CASSLSNVGYGYTF
TRBV6-5	NA	NA	TRBJ1-5	TGTGCCAGCAGTCAGGGCAATCAGCCCCAGCATTTT	CASSQGNQPQHF
TRBV2	NA	NA	TRBJ2-5	TGTGCCAGCAGTAGTTCGGAGGGACACGGAGAGACCCAGTACTTC	CASSSSEGHGETQYF
TRBV5-1	TRBD2	NA	TRBJ2-1	TGCGCCAGCAGGTTAATAGCGGGAGGGCCCAATGAGCAGTTCTTC	CASRLIAGGPNEQFF
TRBV12-3/TRBV12-4	NA	NA	TRBJ1-1	TGTGCCAGCACCTGGGGGGGTAACACTGAAGCTTTCTTT	CASTWGGNTEAFF
TRBV13	NA	NA	TRBJ1-1	TGTGCCAGCAGCTTCCGAATAGCTGCCCCGACGGGGGCTTTCTTT	CASSFRIAAPTGAFF
TRBV4-2	TRBD2	NA	TRBJ2-7	TGTGCCAGCAGCCCCCGACTAGCGGGGAACTACGAGCAGTACTTC	CASSPRLAGNYEQYF
TRBV28	NA	NA	TRBJ1-5	TGTGCCAGCAGTTCGCGAGGCAATCAGCCCCAGCATTTT	CASSSRGNQPQHF
TRBV20-1	NA	NA	TRBJ1-4	TGCAGTGCTAGAGATGAAAAACTGTTTTTT	CSARDEKLFF
TRBV24-1	NA	NA	TRBJ2-1	TGTGCCACCAGTGCCCTCCAAACCCGGGAGCAGTTCTTC	CATSALQTREQFF
TRBV6-5	TRBD1	once	TRBJ1-1	TGTGCCAGCAGTTTCGGACAGGGGGGTGAAGCTTTCTTT	CASSFGQGGEAFF
TRBV28	NA	NA	TRBJ1-2	TGTGCCAGCAGTTTAGGGGGTGTCGGCTACACCTTC	CASSLGGVGYTF
TRBV11-2	NA	NA	TRBJ2-1	TGTGCCAGCAGCAGCCGACGGGGCCCCTCCAGCGGGGAGCAGTTCTTC	CASSSRRGPSSGEQFF
TRBV7-6	TRBD2	NA	TRBJ2-1	TGTGCCAGCAGCTTAACGGAGTGGCGGGAGGGAGGTGAGCAGTTCTTC	CASSLTEWREGGEQFF
TRBV5-1	NA	NA	TRBJ1-3	TGCGCCAGCAGCTTGGTTGGGAGGGGAAACACCATATATTTT	CASSLVGRGNTIYF
TRBV28	NA	NA	TRBJ1-2	TGTGCCAGCAGTTTAATAGGGGTGAACTATGGCTACACCTTC	CASSLIGVNYGYTF
TRBV5-1	TRBD1	NA	TRBJ1-5	TGCGCCAGCAGCTTCTCCGGACAGGCCAATCAGCCCCAGCATTTT	CASSFSGQANQPQHF
TRBV6-4	NA	NA	TRBJ1-1	TGTGCCAGCAGTGTGGTAGTGAACACTGAAGCTTTCTTT	CASSVVVNTEAFF
TRBV5-1	NA	NA	TRBJ2-2	TGCGCCAGCAGCTTGACGCCGAACACCGGGGAGCTGTTTTTT	CASSLTPNTGELFF
TRBV19	NA	NA	TRBJ1-5	TGTGCCAGTATGGACAGTTATAGCAATCAGCCCCAGCATTTT	CASMDSYSNQPQHF
TRBV4-2	NA	NA	TRBJ1-2	TGTGCCAGCAGCCAACGGGACCGGGACACGGGACACTACACCTTC	CASSQRDRDTGHYTF
TRBV11-2	TRBD2	NA	TRBJ2-1	TGTGCCTCCGAGCGCGGGAGGGGTTACAATGAGCAGTTCTTC	CASERGRGYNEQFF
TRBV7-9	TRBD1	once	TRBJ1-3	TGTGCCAGCAGTCGAGGACAGGGCTCTGGAAACACCATATATTTT	CASSRGQGSGNTIYF
TRBV27	NA	NA	TRBJ2-1	TGTGCCAGCAGCCGTGCCGGCGGGTACAATGAGCAGTTCTTC	CASSRAGGYNEQFF
TRBV3-1/TRBV3-2	NA	few	TRBJ2-5	TGTGCCAGCAGCCAAGATTGGGAGACCCAGTACTTC	CASSQDWETQYF
TRBV3-1/TRBV3-2	NA	NA	TRBJ2-7	TGTGCCAGCAGCCAGAGACGCGAGCAGTACTTC	CASSQRREQYF
TRBV2	NA	NA	TRBJ2-1	TGTGCCAGCAGTGAAGCGGGGAGCTCCTACAATGAGCAGTTCTTC	CASSEAGSSYNEQFF
TRBV9	TRBD1	NA	TRBJ2-2	TGTGCCAGCAGCGTCCGGGACAGTTACACCGGGGAGCTGTTTTTT	CASSVRDSYTGELFF
TRBV4-2	NA	NA	TRBJ2-4	TGTGCCAGCAAGGGGGACCTAGCCAAAAACATTCAGTACTTC	CASKGDLAKNIQYF
TRBV10-3	NA	NA	TRBJ1-1	TGTGCCATCAAGGGGGTAAAGGACACTGAAGCTTTCTTT	CAIKGVKDTEAFF
TRBV9	TRBD1	NA	TRBJ1-2	TGTGCCAGCAGCGTAGGGTCGGGACAGGGCAACTATGGCTACACCTTC	CASSVGSGQGNYGYTF
TRBV23-1	NA	NA	TRBJ2-7	TGCGCCAGCAGTCAATGGGCAGGGAACTCCTACGAGCAGTACTTC	CASSQWAGNSYEQYF
TRBV29-1	NA	NA	TRBJ2-1	TGCAGCGTTGAAGTGGTAAATGAGCAGTTCTTC	CSVEVVNEQFF
TRBV7-9	TRBD2	NA	TRBJ2-7	TGTGCCAGCAGCTTAACTAGCGGGAGGTACTACGAGCAGTACTTC	CASSLTSGRYYEQYF